The 18 T cell receptor beta chains reported below all come from one sample, sequenced in a study of cytomegalovirus exposure and HLA in healthy donors. Profiling relied on immunoSEQ multiplex PCR, and the TCRdb table lists in-frame clones only, not all of them. The sample records around 250,000 clones, around 90% being singletons. The material sequenced was PBMCs. The source of these receptors is a woman aged 18-29 years in good health and CMV-seronegative.

V is TRBV7-6 and J is TRBJ2-5; TRBD2 matches at 13 bases. CDR1 is SGHVS, CDR2 FNYEAQ, per germline. Trimming at V came to 1 base and at J to 5 bases, leaving 4 bases not matched to a gene. The CDR3 covers 16 residues. CDR3 nucleotide sequence: TGTGCCAGCAGCTTAGACCGACTAGCGGGGGGTGAGACCCAGTACTTC. Protein sequence: CASSLDRLAGGETQYF.

The CDR3 loop is CASSDGGARSYEQYF. CDR3 sequence (DNA): TGTGCCAGCAGCGACGGGGGGGCACGGTCCTACGAGCAGTACTTC. This chain joins TRBV14 and TRBJ2-7, with 8 bases fitting TRBD2. The CDR3 runs 15 residues. Germline loops: CDR1 SGHDN, CDR2 FVKESK. Trimming removed 5 bases from V and 1 base from J; junction bases left unmatched: 7.

The gene calls are TRBV2 and TRBJ2-3; D is undetermined. V lost 2 bases and J 3 bases, leaving 21 bases between the germline ends. There are 18 residues in the CDR3. Germline V gene lookup returns CDR1 SNHLY and CDR2 FYNNEI. CDR3 sequence: CASSESNYQAGWTDTQYF. The CDR3 nucleotides read TGTGCCAGCAGTGAATCTAATTATCAGGCCGGTTGGACAGATACGCAGTATTTT.

This clone was detected only once. CDR3 sequence: CASSYLGLQETQYF. CDR3 DNA: TGTGCCAGCAGTTACCTGGGACTCCAAGAGACCCAGTACTTC. V gene TRBV6-5 combines with J gene TRBJ2-5; maybe TRBD2 (6 bases). Germline V lookup: CDR1 MNHEY, CDR2 SVGAGI. Deletions cut 2 bases from V and 1 base from J, with 8 bases between. This CDR3 spans 14 amino acids.

V gene TRBV5-6 combines with J gene TRBJ2-7; weak D call: TRBD2 (6 bases). Trimming left V 4 bases short and J 7 bases short, with 18 bases between. In germline, CDR1 is SGHDT, CDR2 YYEEEE. CDR3 length equals 14 residues. The CDR3 DNA reads TGTGCCAGCAGCCTCGGCGGGATATCTGTTGAGCAGTACGTC. This gives the protein CASSLGGISVEQYV.

The V gene is TRBV19, the J gene TRBJ2-1, with D maybe TRBD1 (6 bases). The CDR3 runs to 16 residues. From germline, CDR1 is LNHDA and CDR2 SQIVND (reference sequence). V lost 4 bases, J lost 1 base, and 14 bases lay in between. The CDR3, as DNA: TGTGCCAGTAGTACTAGCAGGGGCCCATCCTACAATGAGCAGTTCTTC. Translating gives CASSTSRGPSYNEQFF.

The chain uses TRBV4-3 and TRBJ2-7; perhaps TRBD2 as D (6 bases). V shed 3 bases and J shed 6 bases, with 12 bases lying between them. The CDR3 totals 13 residues. The germline V gene has CDR1 LGHNA and CDR2 YSLEER. The CDR3: CASSQDRGLEQYF. Written as DNA, the CDR3 is TGCGCCAGCAGCCAGGACCGGGGACTCGAGCAGTACTTC.

The chain combines TRBV28 with TRBJ1-5, with 7 bases fitting TRBD1. Germline V gene data show CDR1 as MDHEN and CDR2 as SYDVKM. V shed 1 base and J 7 bases; nucleotides not matched to a gene: 7. This CDR3 has 15 amino acids. CDR3 sequence reads: CASSLLQGTIQPQHF. As DNA, the CDR3 is TGTGCCAGCAGTTTATTACAGGGGACGATCCAGCCCCAGCATTTT.

The chain uses TRBV9 and TRBJ2-3; 7 bases map to TRBD2. Germline V gene lookup returns CDR1 SGDLS and CDR2 YYNGEE. The CDR3 runs 15 residues. Trimming removed 0 bases from V and 4 bases from J; junction bases left unmatched: 5. CDR3 bases: TGTGCCAGCAGCGTAGGAGGACTAGGCGCAGATACGCAGTATTTT. Translating gives CASSVGGLGADTQYF.

The chain employs TRBV7-6 and TRBJ1-2; D is uncertain. The CDR3 loop spans 13 amino acids. Trimming cost V 5 bases and J 2 bases, with 9 bases left between them. CDR1 SGHVS and CDR2 FNYEAQ come from the germline V gene. CDR3 in amino acids: CASSLGENYGYTF. CDR3 nucleotide sequence: TGTGCCAGCAGCCTCGGGGAGAACTATGGCTACACCTTC.

This clone was found once. V and J are TRBV7-9 and TRBJ2-2, with D maybe TRBD2 (5 bases). The CDR3 sequence is 18 residues long. Trimming cost V 0 bases and J 1 base, with 15 bases left between them. The V gene's germline CDR1 is SEHNR and CDR2 FQNEAQ (reference sequence). CDR3 DNA: TGTGCCAGCAGCTTAGCCGCTTGGGAGAAGGGGAACACCGGGGAGCTGTTTTTT. This sequence encodes CASSLAAWEKGNTGELFF.

This clone was picked up one time. This chain links TRBV27 with TRBJ1-4, with D hard to call. This CDR3 region has 15 residues. Trimming shortened V by 3 bases and J by 5 bases, and 13 bases separated the two germline ends. CDR1 MNHEY and CDR2 SMNVEV come from the germline V gene (reference sequence). CDR3 DNA: TGTGCCAGCAGTTTCTCGAGGGCCATAAATGAAAAACTGTTTTTT. Translation gives CASSFSRAINEKLFF.

J is TRBJ2-1 and V is TRBV9; D possibly corresponds to TRBD2 (5 bases). The length of the CDR3 is 14 residues. V was trimmed by 4 bases and J by 6 bases, leaving 14 bases between them. Germline assignment: CDR1 SGDLS and CDR2 YYNGEE. Here the CDR3 DNA reads TGTGCCAGCAGCTCGCGGCTAGGGAGCAATGAGCAGTTCTTC. Its translation: CASSSRLGSNEQFF.

CDR3 protein: CASSRQGMDTQYF. The CDR3 nucleotides are TGTGCCAGCAGCAGACAGGGGATGGATACGCAGTATTTT. The chain combines TRBV5-6 with TRBJ2-3; 8 nucleotides match TRBD1. Trimming removed 4 bases from V and 6 bases from J; junction bases left unmatched: 4. The CDR3 length is 13 residues. Looked up from germline, CDR1 is SGHDT and CDR2 is YYEEEE.

This chain joins TRBV10-3 and TRBJ1-2; D remains unclear. Germline CDR1 ENHRY, CDR2 SYGVKD. Trimming took off 3 bases at V and 4 bases at J, with 3 bases between the two ends. The CDR3 spans 11 residues. CDR3 sequence: CAISDRYGYTF. The CDR3 coding sequence is TGTGCCATCAGTGACCGCTATGGCTACACCTTC.

The chain links TRBV28 to TRBJ2-3, with 10 bases that match TRBD2. V gave up 3 bases and J gave up 5 bases; unmatched junction bases: 8. Germline CDR1 reads MDHEN; CDR2 reads SYDVKM. This CDR3 region has 16 residues. CDR3: CASSFRAGLAIDTQYF. For the CDR3, the DNA is TGTGCCAGCAGTTTCCGCGCGGGACTAGCGATAGATACGCAGTATTTT.

The CDR3 sequence is CASRVGGSTDTQYF. The DNA of the CDR3 is TGTGCCAGCAGGGTGGGGGGGAGCACAGATACGCAGTATTTT. V usage is TRBV6-6 and J usage is TRBJ2-3; 7 positions match TRBD2. With 6 bases clipped from V and 0 bases from J, the junction kept 3 bases outside the gene matches. The CDR3 covers 14 residues. The germline V gene encodes CDR1 MNHNY and CDR2 SVGAGI (reference sequence).

The chain recombines TRBV6-5 with TRBJ2-7; D perhaps matches TRBD2 (6 bases). The CDR3 consists of 13 residues. V was clipped by 0 bases and J by 6 bases, with 9 bases between them. CDR1 MNHEY and CDR2 SVGAGI come from the germline V gene. Written as DNA, the CDR3 is TGTGCCAGCAGTTACTCTATCGGGGGCGAGCAGTACTTC. It codes for CASSYSIGGEQYF.